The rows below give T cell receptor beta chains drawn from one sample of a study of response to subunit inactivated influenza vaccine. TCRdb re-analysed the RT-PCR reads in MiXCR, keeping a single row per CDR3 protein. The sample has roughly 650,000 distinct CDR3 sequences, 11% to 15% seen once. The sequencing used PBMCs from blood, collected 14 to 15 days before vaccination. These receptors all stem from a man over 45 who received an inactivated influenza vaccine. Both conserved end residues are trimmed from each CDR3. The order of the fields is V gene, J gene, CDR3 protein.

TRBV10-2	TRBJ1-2	ASTSGTASYGYT
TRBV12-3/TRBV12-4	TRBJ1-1	ASSLRQGSTEAF
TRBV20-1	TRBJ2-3	SAIRRAGGWTDTQY
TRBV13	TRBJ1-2	ASSSRDTNYGYT
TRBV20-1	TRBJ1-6	SARSGVEYNSPLH
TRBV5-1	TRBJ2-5	ASSSSSGRDQETQY
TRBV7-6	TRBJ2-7	ASSFRPTRGREGYEQY
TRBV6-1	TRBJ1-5	ASSKTGTGKNQPQH
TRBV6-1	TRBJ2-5	ASSRHGGDGETQY
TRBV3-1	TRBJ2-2	ASSQGLGGPTGELF
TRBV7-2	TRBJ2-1	ASSLPKNLYNEQF
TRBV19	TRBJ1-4	ASSWTGNEKLF